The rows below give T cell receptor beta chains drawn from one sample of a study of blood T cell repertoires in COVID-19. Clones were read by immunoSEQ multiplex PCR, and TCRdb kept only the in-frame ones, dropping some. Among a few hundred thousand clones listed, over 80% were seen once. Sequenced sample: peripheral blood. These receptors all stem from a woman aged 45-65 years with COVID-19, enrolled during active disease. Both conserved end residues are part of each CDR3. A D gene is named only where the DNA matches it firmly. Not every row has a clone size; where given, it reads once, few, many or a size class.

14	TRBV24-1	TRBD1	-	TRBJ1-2	TGTGCCACCAGTGATTTGGGACAGGTCAATGGCTACACCTTC	CATSDLGQVNGYTF
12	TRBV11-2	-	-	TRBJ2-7	TGTGCCAGCAGCTTAGCAGGGGCGGAGCAGTACTTC	CASSLAGAEQYF
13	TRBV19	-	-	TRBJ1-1	TGTGCCAGTAGTATTGCAGGGGCGGGTGTAGCTTTCTTT	CASSIAGAGVAFF
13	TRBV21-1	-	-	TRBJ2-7	TGTGCCAGCAGCAAGGGGCCCTCCTACGAGCAGTACTTC	CASSKGPSYEQYF
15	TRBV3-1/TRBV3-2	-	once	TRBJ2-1	TGTGCCAGCAGCCCCGGACTAAACCTCTACAATGAGCAGTTCTTC	CASSPGLNLYNEQFF
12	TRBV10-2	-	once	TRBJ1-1	TGCGCCAGCAGACAAGTAAACACTGAAGCTTTCTTT	CASRQVNTEAFF
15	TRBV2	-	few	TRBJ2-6	TGTGCCAGCAGTGTTTCAGGGTATGGGGCCAACGTCCTGACTTTC	CASSVSGYGANVLTF
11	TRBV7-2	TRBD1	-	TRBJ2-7	TGTGCCACCGGGACAGGGAGAATCTTGCACTTC	CATGTGRILHF
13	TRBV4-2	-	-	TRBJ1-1	TGTGCCAGCAGCCAAGATCTTCGCGGGGGAGCTTTCTTT	CASSQDLRGGAFF
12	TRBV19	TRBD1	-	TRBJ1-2	TGTGCCAGTACGACAGGGGGAGGAGGCTACACCTTC	CASTTGGGGYTF
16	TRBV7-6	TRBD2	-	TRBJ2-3	TGTGCCAGCAGCCCCGGACTAGCGGGAGCCCCAGATACGCAGTATTTT	CASSPGLAGAPDTQYF
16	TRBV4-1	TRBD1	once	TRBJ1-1	TGCGCCAGCAGCCAATTCCCCGGGACAGCGAACACTGAAGCTTTCTTT	CASSQFPGTANTEAFF
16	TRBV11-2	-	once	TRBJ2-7	TGTGCCAGCAGCTTAGAGCGGGGGCAGAGCTCCTACGAGCAGTACTTC	CASSLERGQSSYEQYF
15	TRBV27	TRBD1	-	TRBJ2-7	TGTGCCAGCAGTTTATGGGGGACAGGGGGCGACGAGCAGTACTTC	CASSLWGTGGDEQYF
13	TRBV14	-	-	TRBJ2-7	TGTGCCAGCAGCCAGGACCTACGGGACACACAGTACTTC	CASSQDLRDTQYF
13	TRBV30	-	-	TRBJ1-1	TGTGCCTGGAGTGTAGCAGGGAACACTGAAGCTTTCTTT	CAWSVAGNTEAFF
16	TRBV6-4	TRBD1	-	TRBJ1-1	TGTGCCAGCAGAGATACGGGACAGGCTGTCCTCACTGAAGCTTTCTTT	CASRDTGQAVLTEAFF
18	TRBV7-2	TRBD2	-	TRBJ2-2	TGTGCCAGCAGCACTACTCGGACTAGCGGGAGGGGCACCGGGGAGCTGTTTTTT	CASSTTRTSGRGTGELFF
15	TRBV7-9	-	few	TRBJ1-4	TGTGCCATCCAGGGGACACCCGCAACTAATGAAAAACTGTTTTTT	CAIQGTPATNEKLFF
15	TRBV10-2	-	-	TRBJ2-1	TGCGCCAGCAGTGATTTCCGGCTAGGGGGCAATGAGCAGTTCTTC	CASSDFRLGGNEQFF
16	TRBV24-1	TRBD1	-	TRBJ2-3	TGTGCCACCAGTGACCGGACAGGCCGAGAGGAAGATACGCAGTATTTT	CATSDRTGREEDTQYF
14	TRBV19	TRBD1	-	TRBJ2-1	TGTGCCAGCTGGGACAGGTATTCCTACAATGAGCAGTTCTTC	CASWDRYSYNEQFF
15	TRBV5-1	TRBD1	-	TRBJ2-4	TGCGCCAGCAGCATAGGACAGGGAGCCAAAAACATTCAGTACTTC	CASSIGQGAKNIQYF
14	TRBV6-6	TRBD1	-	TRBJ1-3	TGTGCCAGCAGGGAGACAGGGGACGGAAACACCATATATTTT	CASRETGDGNTIYF
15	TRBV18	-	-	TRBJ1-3	TGTGCCAGCTCACCCTGGACAAAAAGTGGAAACACCATATATTTT	CASSPWTKSGNTIYF
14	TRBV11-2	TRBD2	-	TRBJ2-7	TGTGCCAGCAGCTTAGGGCGGGAGTACGGCGAGCAGTACTTC	CASSLGREYGEQYF
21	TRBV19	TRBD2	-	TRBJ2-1	TGTGCCAGTAGTATAGATGGACCCGGACTAGCGGGAAGGAGCTCCTACAATGAGCAGTTCTTC	CASSIDGPGLAGRSSYNEQFF
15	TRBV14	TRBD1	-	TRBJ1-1	TGTGCCAGCAGCTCCCGACAGGGGGAAAACACTGAAGCTTTCTTT	CASSSRQGENTEAFF
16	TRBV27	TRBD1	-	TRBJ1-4	TGTGCCAGCAGTTCGCGCGGGACAGGGTCTAATGAAAAACTGTTTTTT	CASSSRGTGSNEKLFF
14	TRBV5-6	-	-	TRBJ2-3	TGTGCCAGCAGCTTCCGCGGAGGAATGCATACGCAGTATTTT	CASSFRGGMHTQYF
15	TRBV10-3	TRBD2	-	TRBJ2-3	TGTGCCATCAGGGGACTAGCGGGAAACACAGATACGCAGTATTTT	CAIRGLAGNTDTQYF
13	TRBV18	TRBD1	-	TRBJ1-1	TGTGCCAGCTCAGGGACAGAGAACACTGAAGCTTTCTTT	CASSGTENTEAFF
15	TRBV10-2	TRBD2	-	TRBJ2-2	TGCGCCAGCAGGCTAGCGGGACCCAACACCGGGGAGCTGTTTTTT	CASRLAGPNTGELFF
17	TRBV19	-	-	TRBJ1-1	TGTGCCAGTAGCACACCCCTTGACAGGTTGTTCGACACTGAAGCTTTCTTT	CASSTPLDRLFDTEAFF
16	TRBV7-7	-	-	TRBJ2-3	TGTGCCAGCAGCTTAAGTAGGTTAGCTAGCACAGATACGCAGTATTTT	CASSLSRLASTDTQYF
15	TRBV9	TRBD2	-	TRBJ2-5	TGTGCCAGCAGCGCCACTAGCGGGAGAGACGAGACCCAGTACTTC	CASSATSGRDETQYF
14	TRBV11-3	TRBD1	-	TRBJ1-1	TGTGCCAGCAGCAGGGGGCTAATGAACACTGAAGCTTTCTTT	CASSRGLMNTEAFF
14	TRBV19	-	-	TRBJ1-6	TGTGCCAGCTCGGACAGCTCCTATAATTCACCCCTCCACTTT	CASSDSSYNSPLHF
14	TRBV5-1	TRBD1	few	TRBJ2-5	TGCGCCAGCAGCTTGGGACAGGGGATGGAGACCCAGTACTTC	CASSLGQGMETQYF
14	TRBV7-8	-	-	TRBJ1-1	TGTGCCAGCAGCTTAAGCCGGGACACCTCTACAGCTTTCTTT	CASSLSRDTSTAFF
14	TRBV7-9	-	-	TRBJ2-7	TGTGCCAGCAGCTTAGCTTTAGGGGAAGACGAGCAGTACTTC	CASSLALGEDEQYF
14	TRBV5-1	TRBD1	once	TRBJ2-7	TGCGCCAGTTCGGACAGGGAGAAGCGCTACGAGCAGTACTTC	CASSDREKRYEQYF
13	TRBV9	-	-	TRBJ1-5	TGTGCCAGCAGCGTAGCTGGAGATCAGCCCCAGCATTTT	CASSVAGDQPQHF
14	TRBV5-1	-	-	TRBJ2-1	TGCGCCAGCAGCCTTGGCTCGGCGGGCAATGAGCAGTTCTTC	CASSLGSAGNEQFF
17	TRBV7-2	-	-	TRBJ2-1	TGTGCCAGCAGCTTAGTAGCTAGCGTAGTAACCTACAATGAGCAGTTCTTC	CASSLVASVVTYNEQFF
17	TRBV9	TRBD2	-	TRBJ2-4	TGTGCCAGCAGCGTAGGACGGGAGGGGGTGGCCAAAAACATTCAGTACTTC	CASSVGREGVAKNIQYF
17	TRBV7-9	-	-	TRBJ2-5	TGTGCCAGCAGCTCCCTGGATATCGCAGGGGTGGTGGAGACCCAGTACTTC	CASSSLDIAGVVETQYF
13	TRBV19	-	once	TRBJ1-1	TGTGCCAGTAGTAGCACAGGGAACACTGAAGCTTTCTTT	CASSSTGNTEAFF
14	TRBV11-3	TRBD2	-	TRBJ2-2	TGTGCCAGCAGCTTAGGCGGGAGTGACGGGGAGCTGTTTTTT	CASSLGGSDGELFF